These 29 T cell receptor beta chains came from one sample sequenced in a study of blood T cell repertoires in COVID-19. Using immunoSEQ multiplex PCR, the repertoire was profiled, and TCRdb retains in-frame clones only, with some absent. The sample carries 150,000 or so clones, around 84% recorded once. The specimen was PBMCs or T cells enriched from blood (not recorded which). These TCRs come from a woman aged 50 to 60 who had recovered from COVID-19.

The genes are TRBV5-1 and TRBJ2-7, with D perhaps matching TRBD1 (6 bases). This CDR3 has 14 residues. Trimming took off 0 bases at V and 2 bases at J, with 9 bases between the two ends. Germline CDR1 reads SGHRS; CDR2 reads YFSETQ. The CDR3 bases are TGCGCCAGCAGCTTGGCCAGGGGAACCTACGAGCAGTACTTC. It codes for CASSLARGTYEQYF.

The V call is TRBV28, the J call TRBJ1-2; the match to TRBD1 covers 7 bases. V shed 5 bases and J 4 bases; nucleotides not matched to a gene: 7. The V gene's germline CDR1 is MDHEN and CDR2 SYDVKM. This CDR3 is built from 14 residues. CDR3 coding DNA: TGTGCCAGCAGTCTCACACAGGGGTTCTATGGCTACACCTTC. Translating gives CASSLTQGFYGYTF.

The J gene is TRBJ2-7, the V gene TRBV6-5; D gene uncertain. The V end lost 5 bases, the J end lost 3 bases, and 11 bases lay between the germline ends. CDR1 and CDR2 (germline): MNHEY, SVGAGI. The CDR3 loop spans 13 amino acids. In nucleotides, the CDR3 is TGTGCCAGCAGTCAGGTAGTTAGCTACGAGCAGTACTTC. It translates to CASSQVVSYEQYF.

This chain connects TRBV4-3 to TRBJ1-2; D gene unclear. This CDR3 comprises 13 residues. CDR1 LGHNA and CDR2 YSLEER come from the germline V gene. V dropped 4 bases and J dropped 9 bases, with 15 bases sitting between them. CDR3 coding DNA: TGCGCCAGCAGCCCAACATTCGGGTTTCGCTACACCTTC. As protein: CASSPTFGFRYTF.

The V and J genes are TRBV10-3 and TRBJ1-1; D is undetermined. Germline CDR1 ENHRY, CDR2 SYGVKD. The CDR3 runs to 13 residues. V lost 4 bases to trimming and J lost 4 bases, with 10 bases between them. The CDR3 spells CAISAQIATEAFF. In DNA, the CDR3 is TGTGCCATCAGTGCACAGATTGCCACTGAAGCTTTCTTT.

The chain recombines TRBV6-5 with TRBJ1-2; TRBD1 is a possible D gene (5 bases). The CDR3 contains 14 residues. The germline CDR1 and CDR2 sequences are MNHEY and SVGAGI. V lost 8 bases and J lost 6, with 19 bases in between. CDR3 region: CASETTPGQDGYTF. CDR3 sequence (DNA): TGTGCCAGCGAAACTACCCCAGGGCAGGATGGCTACACCTTC.

The chain has TRBV6-5 and TRBJ2-7, with unresolved D. V lost 0 bases and J 3 bases, leaving 9 bases between the germline ends. Germline V gene sequence: CDR1 MNHEY, CDR2 SVGAGI. The CDR3 sequence is 14 residues long. For the CDR3, the DNA is TGTGCCAGCAGTTACTCCGCATCAGGCTACGAGCAGTACTTC. Translated, it gives CASSYSASGYEQYF.

This chain joins TRBV4-3 and TRBJ1-2; unclear D gene. Germline V gives CDR1 LGHNA, CDR2 YSLEER. Trimming removed 1 base at V and 0 bases at J, with 9 bases between. The CDR3 runs 15 residues. CDR3 amino acids: CASSQVWETNYGYTF. DNA for the CDR3: TGCGCCAGCAGCCAAGTTTGGGAGACTAACTATGGCTACACCTTC.

The chain is built from TRBV28 and TRBJ1-2; no reliable D call. Germline lookup yields CDR1 MDHEN and CDR2 SYDVKM. This CDR3 comprises 13 residues. The V gene lost 3 bases and the J gene lost 4 bases, with 9 bases spanning the gap. The CDR3 here is CASSLPAAYGYTF. For the CDR3, the DNA is TGTGCCAGCAGTTTGCCCGCGGCCTATGGCTACACCTTC.

V gene TRBV19 combines with J gene TRBJ2-1; 11 positions match TRBD2. Per germline, CDR1 LNHDA and CDR2 SQIVND (reference sequence). V lost 3 bases to trimming and J lost 7 bases; unmatched junction nucleotides: 5. The CDR3 has 15 amino acids. The CDR3 DNA reads as TGTGCCAGTAGTATGGTAGCGGGAGGGTGGAATGAGCAGTTCTTC. Encoded protein: CASSMVAGGWNEQFF.

V is TRBV6-6 and J is TRBJ1-1; possible D gene TRBD1, 5 bases. Germline CDR1 and CDR2: MNHNY and SVGAGI (reference sequence). The CDR3 is 14 residues long. V was shortened by 6 bases and J by 4 bases, with 15 bases between the two germline ends. CDR3: CASSGHGGGTEAFF. The CDR3 DNA reads as TGTGCCAGCAGCGGCCATGGGGGAGGCACTGAAGCTTTCTTT.

The chain joins TRBV5-6 to TRBJ2-7; 8 positions agree with TRBD1. Germline V gene sequence: CDR1 SGHDT, CDR2 YYEEEE. The CDR3 is made up of 13 amino acids. V lost 0 bases and J lost 7; bases outside the gene matches: 3. The CDR3 here is CASSLGQGREQYF. In DNA, the CDR3 is TGTGCCAGCAGCTTGGGACAGGGGAGGGAGCAGTACTTC. Combining the CDR3 with reference TRBV5-6 and TRBJ2-7 gives the whole variable domain DAGVTQSPTHLIKTRGQQVTLRCSPKSGHDTVSWYQQALGQGPQFIFQYYEEEERQRGNFPDRFSGHQFPNYSSELNVNALLLGDSALYLCASSLGQGREQYFGPGTRLTVT.

This chain connects TRBV9 to TRBJ2-2; maybe TRBD2 (5 bases). Germline CDR1 is SGDLS and CDR2 is YYNGEE. Trimming shortened V by 6 bases and J by 1 base, and 7 bases separated the two germline ends. This CDR3 has 13 residues. The CDR3 nucleotides read TGTGCCAGCAATGGAGGGAACACCGGGGAGCTGTTTTTT. Translation gives CASNGGNTGELFF.

Concerning this clone: One end of the junction does not line up with germline, which may come from a read error. The CDR3 DNA follows: TGTGCCAGCACTGAAGGGGGGCTTCCTAATGAAAAACTGTTTTTT. Encoded protein: CASTEGGLPNEKLFF. The chain couples TRBV2 to TRBJ1-4; tentatively, D is TRBD1 (6 bases). Germline V gene sequence: CDR1 SNHLY, CDR2 FYNNEI. The CDR3 sequence is 15 residues long.

The table lists this clone with many counts. The genes are TRBV19 and TRBJ1-2, with D maybe TRBD1 (5 bases). V lost 7 bases and J lost 7, with 13 bases in between. The V gene's germline CDR1 is LNHDA and CDR2 SQIVND (reference sequence). This CDR3 spans 12 amino acids. In DNA form, the CDR3 reads TGTGCCAGTATAGGGGATTTTGGTGGCTACACCTTC. Encoded protein: CASIGDFGGYTF.

This rearrangement joins TRBV18 to TRBJ1-3, with D tentatively TRBD1 (5 bases). The V gene lost 3 bases and the J gene lost 0 bases, with 12 bases spanning the gap. CDR1 and CDR2 (germline): KGHSH, LQKENI. The CDR3 runs to 16 residues. DNA of the CDR3: TGTGCCAGCTCACCTTTTTTGGACATCTCTGGAAACACCATATATTTT. It encodes CASSPFLDISGNTIYF.

This clone was found once. This chain links TRBV9 with TRBJ2-2, with D perhaps matching TRBD2 (5 bases). CDR3 size: 14 residues. The germline V and J ends were trimmed by 0 bases and 8 bases, with 11 bases remaining between them. Germline values: CDR1 SGDLS, CDR2 YYNGEE. CDR3 residues: CASSVEGLAGELFF. In DNA, the CDR3 is TGTGCCAGCAGCGTAGAAGGTCTAGCTGGGGAGCTGTTTTTT.

This sequence joins TRBV28 and TRBJ1-5; no definite D call. In germline, CDR1 is MDHEN, CDR2 SYDVKM. The CDR3 contains 16 residues. Trimming stripped 7 bases from V and 3 bases from J, with 19 bases between. In DNA form, the CDR3 reads TGTGCCAGCATCGAGGGAGGACTAATGAACAATCAGCCCCAGCATTTT. Encoded protein: CASIEGGLMNNQPQHF.

The rearrangement joins TRBV7-2 to TRBJ2-5; a possible D gene is TRBD1 (6 bases). This CDR3 is 14 amino acids long. Trimming removed 4 bases from V and 5 bases from J, with 14 bases in between. CDR1 and CDR2 (germline): SGHTA, FQGNSA. Written as DNA, the CDR3 is TGTGCCAGCAGCTCCCCAACAGGGTTGGAGACCCAGTACTTC. This gives the protein CASSSPTGLETQYF. The full variable domain, its missing parts supplied by reference TRBV7-2 and TRBJ2-5, is GAGVSQSPSNKVTEKGKDVELRCDPISGHTALYWYRQSLGQGLEFLIYFQGNSAPDKSGLPSDRFSAERTGGSVSTLTIQRTQQEDSAVYLCASSSPTGLETQYFGPGTRLLVL.

The CDR3 is CASSQDLVGLTGYTF. CDR3 DNA: TGCGCCAGCAGCCAAGATCTTGTGGGCTTGACTGGCTACACCTTC. The chain employs TRBV4-3 and TRBJ1-2, with D unclear. The CDR3 is made up of 15 amino acids. Trimming pared 0 bases from V and 7 bases from J, leaving 15 bases between. Germline V CDR1 and CDR2: LGHNA, YSLEER.

This clone showed up just a few times. This chain connects TRBV13 to TRBJ2-2; 9 bases map to TRBD2. Germline lookup yields CDR1 PRHDT and CDR2 FYEKMQ (reference sequence). There are 19 residues in the CDR3. V was pared by 5 bases and J by 6 bases, with 19 bases of the junction left unmatched. CDR3 protein: CASSLTRRRGGLTPGELFF. The CDR3, as DNA: TGTGCCAGCAGCCTCACCCGACGGCGGGGGGGCCTAACGCCCGGGGAGCTGTTTTTT.

This clone was detected once. This chain uses TRBV19 with TRBJ2-3; TRBD2 matches at 12 bases. The CDR3 runs to 15 residues. After removal of 5 bases from V and 5 bases from J, the junction contained 5 bases not matched to a gene. Germline V lookup: CDR1 LNHDA, CDR2 SQIVND (reference sequence). Written as DNA, the CDR3 is TGTGCCAGTAGTGGACTAGCGGGGTTTGGAGATACGCAGTATTTT. This translates into CASSGLAGFGDTQYF.

The chain is built from TRBV18 and TRBJ1-5; perhaps TRBD1 as D (6 bases). Germline CDR1 and CDR2: KGHSH and LQKENI. The CDR3 is 16 amino acids. V gave up 2 bases and J gave up 7 bases, with 18 bases separating them. The CDR3 spells CASSPTSRGASQPQHF. CDR3 DNA: TGTGCCAGCTCACCAACCTCTCGGGGGGCGAGCCAGCCCCAGCATTTT. Looking up the rest from reference TRBV18 and TRBJ1-5 gives the full variable domain: NAGVMQNPRHLVRRRGQEARLRCSPMKGHSHVYWYRQLPEEGLKFMVYLQKENIIDESGMPKERFSAEFPKEGPSILRIQQVVRGDSAAYFCASSPTSRGASQPQHFGDGTRLSIL.

The chain recombines TRBV7-9 with TRBJ1-3; D uncertain. The CDR3 consists of 14 residues. V gave up 3 bases and J gave up 4 bases, with 10 bases separating them. Per the germline V gene, CDR1 is SEHNR and CDR2 is FQNEAQ (reference sequence). In nucleotides, the CDR3 is TGTGCCAGCAGCTTCGAGAGAAAGGGAAACACCATATATTTT. This codes for CASSFERKGNTIYF.

The rearrangement joins TRBV9 to TRBJ2-1, with TRBD2 identical over 9 bases. Trimming cost V 0 bases and J 13 bases; bases outside gene matches: 5. Germline values: CDR1 SGDLS, CDR2 YYNGEE. The CDR3 runs 13 residues. CDR3 region: CASSVGREGGQFF. CDR3 in DNA: TGTGCCAGCAGCGTAGGGCGGGAGGGTGGTCAGTTCTTC.

The rearrangement joins TRBV6-2 or TRBV6-3 to TRBJ2-1, with D tentatively TRBD2 (5 bases). The CDR3 has 14 residues. The germline CDR1 and CDR2 sequences are MNHEY and SVGEGT. Trimming pared 2 bases from V and 8 bases from J, leaving 13 bases between. The CDR3 nucleotides are TGTGCCAGCAGTTACAGCGAGGGCCACCATGAGCAGTTCTTC. Amino acids: CASSYSEGHHEQFF.

The chain links TRBV3-1 (or the pseudogene TRBV3-2) to TRBJ1-2; weak D call: TRBD1 (6 bases). Trimming shortened V by 4 bases and J by 5 bases, and 20 bases separated the two germline ends. CDR1 and CDR2 from the germline V gene are LGHDT and YNNKEL (reference sequence). The CDR3 runs 16 residues. The CDR3 loop reads CASSRWTAPHKYGYTF. The CDR3 DNA reads TGTGCCAGCAGCCGGTGGACAGCGCCCCACAAATATGGCTACACCTTC.

The chain links TRBV10-3 to TRBJ1-5; 8 nucleotides agree with TRBD1. The V gene's germline CDR1 is ENHRY and CDR2 SYGVKD. The V segment lost 4 bases and the J segment 4 bases; nucleotides outside the gene matches: 6. The CDR3 is 15 residues long. The DNA for the CDR3 is TGTGCCATCAGTGCAAGGAGACAGGGGAATCAGCCCCAGCATTTT. It specifies CAISARRQGNQPQHF.

The chain has TRBV7-6 and TRBJ2-1; D is unresolved. The CDR3 runs to 15 residues. V was trimmed by 0 bases and J by 0 bases, leaving 6 bases between them. Germline CDR1 reads SGHVS; CDR2 reads FNYEAQ. This chain's CDR3 is CASSLAPSSYNEQFF. DNA for the CDR3: TGTGCCAGCAGCTTAGCTCCCAGCTCCTACAATGAGCAGTTCTTC.